This is a list of T cell receptor beta chains from one sample in a study of cytomegalovirus exposure and HLA in healthy donors. TCRdb's copy holds only in-frame clones and misses some; the assay was immunoSEQ multiplex PCR. Here the sample spans under 200,000 clones, 70% to 85% being singletons. Sequenced input: PBMCs. These receptors originate from a woman aged 25 to 39 in good health and CMV-seropositive. Both conserved end residues are trimmed from each CDR3. Fields, in order: V gene, J gene, clone size, CDR3 protein. Where a row states a size, it is once, few, many or the class of an expanded clone; other rows omit it.

v_gene: TRBV6-1; j_gene: TRBJ1-3; abundance: NA; CDR3aa: ASSARKISSVSGNTIY
v_gene: TRBV4-1; j_gene: TRBJ2-7; abundance: NA; CDR3aa: ASSQVRGGEQY
v_gene: TRBV27; j_gene: TRBJ2-7; abundance: NA; CDR3aa: ASSLRGQLYEQY
v_gene: TRBV5-1; j_gene: TRBJ2-3; abundance: NA; CDR3aa: ASSLWSSGSTDTQY
v_gene: TRBV10-1; j_gene: TRBJ2-7; abundance: once; CDR3aa: ASSSSGGYEQY
v_gene: TRBV7-8; j_gene: TRBJ2-7; abundance: NA; CDR3aa: ASSRLAVGSYEQY
v_gene: TRBV4-1; j_gene: TRBJ1-3; abundance: NA; CDR3aa: ASSQEAGGNTIY
v_gene: TRBV19; j_gene: TRBJ2-3; abundance: NA; CDR3aa: ASSMGRWASTDTQY
v_gene: TRBV10-1; j_gene: TRBJ1-5; abundance: NA; CDR3aa: ASSESYNQPQH
v_gene: TRBV29-1; j_gene: TRBJ2-5; abundance: NA; CDR3aa: SVEDPAGLIQETQY
v_gene: TRBV30; j_gene: TRBJ1-1; abundance: NA; CDR3aa: AWSEGMDSEAF
v_gene: TRBV5-1; j_gene: TRBJ2-5; abundance: NA; CDR3aa: ASRTNQETQY
v_gene: TRBV11-2; j_gene: TRBJ1-2; abundance: NA; CDR3aa: ASSAGDYGYT
v_gene: TRBV4-3; j_gene: TRBJ2-1; abundance: NA; CDR3aa: ASGERAGGYNEQF
v_gene: TRBV11-2; j_gene: TRBJ1-5; abundance: few; CDR3aa: ASSGEGAQPQH
v_gene: TRBV7-6; j_gene: TRBJ2-2; abundance: NA; CDR3aa: ASSFGTGVSGELF
v_gene: TRBV7-9; j_gene: TRBJ2-5; abundance: NA; CDR3aa: AFQELGVTQY
v_gene: TRBV7-2; j_gene: TRBJ1-3; abundance: NA; CDR3aa: ATSRGNTIY
v_gene: TRBV2; j_gene: TRBJ2-1; abundance: NA; CDR3aa: ASRVSSYNEQF
v_gene: TRBV5-4; j_gene: TRBJ2-2; abundance: NA; CDR3aa: ASSLALAGGLAGELF
v_gene: TRBV19; j_gene: TRBJ1-1; abundance: NA; CDR3aa: ASSPGTGLATEAF
v_gene: TRBV9; j_gene: TRBJ2-3; abundance: NA; CDR3aa: ASSVRTGGAGKQY
v_gene: TRBV6-6; j_gene: TRBJ2-7; abundance: NA; CDR3aa: ASSYRDRDYEQY
v_gene: TRBV29-1; j_gene: TRBJ2-1; abundance: NA; CDR3aa: SVRGRSGGYNEQF
v_gene: TRBV11-2; j_gene: TRBJ2-1; abundance: once; CDR3aa: ASSVGGVAYNEQF
v_gene: TRBV6-5; j_gene: TRBJ2-7; abundance: NA; CDR3aa: ASSYSKAGGPYEQY
v_gene: TRBV5-6; j_gene: TRBJ1-5; abundance: NA; CDR3aa: ASSSQLGPNQPQH
v_gene: TRBV11-2; j_gene: TRBJ2-5; abundance: NA; CDR3aa: ASSPGLAGETQY
v_gene: TRBV5-5; j_gene: TRBJ2-5; abundance: NA; CDR3aa: ASSLAQGEKTQY
v_gene: TRBV7-6; j_gene: TRBJ2-7; abundance: NA; CDR3aa: ASSSQGAGGSYEQY
v_gene: TRBV9; j_gene: TRBJ2-7; abundance: once; CDR3aa: ASSVGGDQVGEQY
v_gene: TRBV19; j_gene: TRBJ2-5; abundance: NA; CDR3aa: ASSSWTGQETQY
v_gene: TRBV4-3; j_gene: TRBJ2-3; abundance: NA; CDR3aa: ASSQDTGRRTDTQY
v_gene: TRBV30; j_gene: TRBJ2-7; abundance: once; CDR3aa: AWSAPPGGLDRGPYEQY
v_gene: TRBV7-9; j_gene: TRBJ2-7; abundance: NA; CDR3aa: ASRPRGSEQY
v_gene: TRBV4-3; j_gene: TRBJ2-1; abundance: NA; CDR3aa: ASSQEGGSFPGDEQF
v_gene: TRBV7-9; j_gene: TRBJ2-5; abundance: NA; CDR3aa: ASSPKDGVGTQY
v_gene: TRBV13; j_gene: TRBJ2-3; abundance: NA; CDR3aa: ASSQAGGADTQY
v_gene: TRBV19; j_gene: TRBJ1-1; abundance: NA; CDR3aa: ASSPRHREGPEAF
v_gene: TRBV7-6; j_gene: TRBJ2-4; abundance: NA; CDR3aa: ASSRGQGRTKNIQY
v_gene: TRBV13; j_gene: TRBJ1-1; abundance: NA; CDR3aa: ASSKETLGTEAF
v_gene: TRBV2; j_gene: TRBJ1-5; abundance: NA; CDR3aa: ASSDQGPPGQH
v_gene: TRBV5-1; j_gene: TRBJ2-7; abundance: NA; CDR3aa: ASSLTGEQY
v_gene: TRBV4-3; j_gene: TRBJ2-1; abundance: NA; CDR3aa: ASSQDPAGRTGELGEQF
v_gene: TRBV14; j_gene: TRBJ1-1; abundance: NA; CDR3aa: ASTRWEDLNTEAF
v_gene: TRBV4-2; j_gene: TRBJ1-5; abundance: few; CDR3aa: ASSQVVGGAQPQH
v_gene: TRBV11-2; j_gene: TRBJ2-1; abundance: NA; CDR3aa: ASRPNLDNEQF
v_gene: TRBV6-5; j_gene: NA; abundance: NA; CDR3aa: ASSYFGGQYEQY
v_gene: TRBV4-1; j_gene: TRBJ1-1; abundance: NA; CDR3aa: ASSTRDSADTEAF
v_gene: TRBV5-1; j_gene: TRBJ1-3; abundance: few; CDR3aa: ASSLDRPSGNTIY
v_gene: TRBV21-1; j_gene: TRBJ1-5; abundance: NA; CDR3aa: ASSNSSGSGQPQH
v_gene: TRBV4-3; j_gene: TRBJ1-4; abundance: NA; CDR3aa: ASSQPVPGQGNEKLF
v_gene: TRBV27; j_gene: TRBJ2-1; abundance: few; CDR3aa: ASSSGVLKDEQF
v_gene: TRBV18; j_gene: TRBJ2-7; abundance: NA; CDR3aa: ASSPPQGAASYEQY
v_gene: TRBV4-2; j_gene: TRBJ2-4; abundance: NA; CDR3aa: ASSQEGARNIQY
v_gene: TRBV2; j_gene: TRBJ1-1; abundance: NA; CDR3aa: ASSESPGYTEAF